Below are 32 T cell receptor beta chains sequenced from a single sample in a study of blood T cells in healthy people across ages. Next came a second PCR, run for roughly 7 to 12 cycles, which used a sample-barcoded 5' primer along with a J-beta primer mix. TCRdb itself ran the 5' RACE reads through MiXCR, one entry per CDR3 protein. The profile covers about 1.1 million distinct CDR3 sequences, with approximately 38% appearing a single time and around 13% taken by the ten largest. Sequenced input: blood. The receptors were gathered from a man aged 18 to 29 in good health.

The gene calls are TRBV6-6 and TRBJ1-1, with D perhaps TRBD1 (6 bases). In germline, CDR1 is MNHNY, CDR2 SVGAGI (reference sequence). The CDR3 is made up of 13 amino acids. V lost 5 bases and J 6 bases, leaving 13 bases between the germline ends. CDR3 residues: CASSGHREPEAFF. In DNA form, the CDR3 reads TGTGCCAGCAGTGGACACAGGGAACCTGAAGCTTTCTTT.

The chain carries TRBV25-1 and TRBJ2-5; no reliable D call. V lost 2 bases, J lost 3 bases, and 16 bases lay in between. The CDR3 covers 16 residues. Germline CDR1 MGHDK, CDR2 SYGVNS. The CDR3 loop is CASSEVLEHSKETQYF. CDR3 nucleotide sequence: TGTGCCAGCAGTGAAGTGCTTGAACACTCGAAAGAGACCCAGTACTTC. Supplemented by reference TRBV25-1 and TRBJ2-5, the full variable domain reads EADIYQTPRYLVIGTGKKITLECSQTMGHDKMYWYQQDPGMELHLIHYSYGVNSTEKGDLSSESTVSRIRTEHFPLTLESARPSHTSQYLCASSEVLEHSKETQYFGPGTRLLVL.

The V gene is TRBV7-2, the J gene TRBJ2-5; possibly TRBD1 for D (5 bases). CDR3 length: 18 residues. Germline V gene sequence: CDR1 SGHTA, CDR2 FQGNSA. V was pared by 2 bases and J by 3 bases, with 22 bases between. The CDR3 DNA follows: TGTGCCAGCAGCTTACAAATAATGGCCCAGACAGCGAAAGAGACCCAGTACTTC. Translation: CASSLQIMAQTAKETQYF.

The chain links TRBV6-5 to TRBJ1-2; maybe TRBD1 (5 bases). The germline V gene has CDR1 MNHEY and CDR2 SVGAGI. With 5 bases removed from V and 4 bases from J, the gap between germline ends came to 20 bases. There are 16 residues in the CDR3. CDR3 DNA sequence: TGTGCCAGCAGTACCACCGCGGAGGGGTATCTCTATGGCTACACCTTC. Its protein product is CASSTTAEGYLYGYTF.

The rearrangement links TRBV20-1 to TRBJ1-2; D is possibly TRBD1 (6 bases). Deletions cut 7 bases from V and 8 bases from J, with 17 bases between. Looked up from germline, CDR1 is DFQATT and CDR2 is SNEGSKA (reference sequence). The CDR3 consists of 12 residues. The CDR3 DNA reads TGCAGTGTGGGAGGGGGGGCGGAAGGCTACACCTTC. This gives the protein CSVGGGAEGYTF.

As to this clonotype: A read error may produce the germline difference seen at one junction end. The rearrangement joins TRBV30 to TRBJ1-5; 7 positions match TRBD1. The CDR3 loop spans 13 amino acids. Per germline, CDR1 GTSNPN and CDR2 SVGIG (reference sequence). This chain's CDR3 is CAWSVQGNRPQHF. Written as DNA, the CDR3 is TGTGCCTGGAGTGTACAGGGGAATCGGCCCCAGCATTTT.

This chain uses TRBV4-3 with TRBJ2-2, with 9 nucleotides matching TRBD1. V lost 0 bases, J lost 8 bases, and 7 bases stayed unmatched. This CDR3 region has 16 residues. The germline CDR1 and CDR2 sequences are LGHNA and YSLEER. DNA for the CDR3: TGCGCCAGCAGCCAAGATGAGACAGGGGGTCCGGGGGAGCTGTTTTTT. This encodes CASSQDETGGPGELFF.

This clonotype was detected a few times. This chain connects TRBV5-1 to TRBJ1-2, with unresolved D. V lost 4 bases, J lost 6 bases, and 10 bases lay in between. Germline lookup yields CDR1 SGHRS and CDR2 YFSETQ. The CDR3 consists of 12 residues. CDR3 loop: CASSPVGNGYTF. CDR3 nucleotide sequence: TGCGCCAGCAGCCCGGTTGGGAATGGCTACACCTTC.

There are many counts of this clonotype. J is TRBJ1-1 and V is TRBV9, with 7 bases aligning to TRBD1. The ends lost 4 bases at V and 1 base at J; junction bases unmatched: 4. CDR3 size: 14 residues. Germline CDR1 is SGDLS and CDR2 is YYNGEE. CDR3 protein: CASSPGQTNTEAFF. The DNA of the CDR3 is TGTGCCAGCAGCCCGGGACAGACGAACACTGAAGCTTTCTTT.

The V gene is TRBV14, the J gene TRBJ1-2, with TRBD1 matching over 8 bases. This CDR3 has 18 amino acids. J gave up 3 bases and V 0 bases, and 12 bases lay outside the gene matches. The germline V gene has CDR1 SGHDN and CDR2 FVKESK. The CDR3 spells CASSQDRRTGREYYGYTF. As DNA, the CDR3 is TGTGCCAGCAGCCAAGATAGGCGGACAGGGAGAGAGTACTATGGCTACACCTTC.

The table lists this clonotype with a few counts. The CDR3 DNA reads TGTGCCAGCAGCTTAGTAGCGGGGGTAGGTCACAATGAGCAGTTCTTC. It encodes CASSLVAGVGHNEQFF. This sequence joins TRBV7-2 and TRBJ2-1; the match to TRBD2 covers 9 bases. J gave up 5 bases and V 1 base, and 6 bases lay outside the gene matches. Germline-derived CDR1 and CDR2 are SGHTA and FQGNSA. CDR3 length: 16 amino acids.

The CDR3 DNA follows: TGTGCCAGCAGCCAAGACACCTTGGCCGGCTACACCTTC. It encodes CASSQDTLAGYTF. The V call is TRBV3-1, the J call TRBJ1-2; unclear D gene. This CDR3 comprises 13 residues. From germline, CDR1 is LGHDT and CDR2 YNNKEL (reference sequence). V lost 0 bases to trimming and J lost 8 bases, with 10 bases between them.

This chain links TRBV6-1 with TRBJ1-1, with D maybe TRBD1 (5 bases). The CDR3 sequence is 16 residues long. Trimming left V 3 bases short and J 4 bases short, with 18 bases between. CDR1 and CDR2 from the germline V gene are MNHNS and SASEGT. In DNA form, the CDR3 reads TGTGCCAGCAGTGAGGACGAGGGACGGCGGGTCACTGAAGCTTTCTTT. This codes for CASSEDEGRRVTEAFF.

The CDR3 sequence: CASSPHRRLDKNIQYF. The CDR3 region has the DNA TGTGCCAGCAGCCCCCACAGGAGATTGGACAAAAACATTCAGTACTTC. The gene calls are TRBV7-8 and TRBJ2-4; perhaps TRBD1 as D (5 bases). Germline V gene data show CDR1 as SGHVS and CDR2 as FQNEAQ. V was clipped by 5 bases and J by 3 bases, with 17 bases between them. CDR3 length: 16 amino acids.

The V and J genes are TRBV28 and TRBJ1-5, with no clear D. This CDR3 contains 14 residues. The germline V gene has CDR1 MDHEN and CDR2 SYDVKM. V was pared by 6 bases and J by 4 bases, with 13 bases between. CDR3 residues: CASSTGFNNQPQHF. In DNA, the CDR3 is TGTGCCAGCAGCACGGGGTTCAATAATCAGCCCCAGCATTTT. Full variable domain (remainder filled in from reference TRBV28 and TRBJ1-5): DVKVTQSSRYLVKRTGEKVFLECVQDMDHENMFWYRQDPGLGLRLIYFSYDVKMKEKGDIPEGYSVSREKKERFSLILESASTNQTSMYLCASSTGFNNQPQHFGDGTRLSIL.

There are many counts of this clonotype. The CDR3 DNA sequence: TGTGCCATCAGTGAGTCGCGCGGATTCACAGATACGCAGTATTTT. It codes for CAISESRGFTDTQYF. This chain joins TRBV10-3 and TRBJ2-3; D unclear. The V gene's germline CDR1 is ENHRY and CDR2 SYGVKD. The CDR3 totals 15 residues. V lost 0 bases and J lost 2, with 9 bases in between.

The gene calls are TRBV7-9 and TRBJ2-5; maybe TRBD2 (5 bases). The V end lost 5 bases, the J end lost 5 bases, and 18 bases lay between the germline ends. Germline assignment: CDR1 SEHNR and CDR2 FQNEAQ (reference sequence). The CDR3 runs to 15 residues. The CDR3 coding sequence is TGTGCCAGCAGCGACTCCACGACTATTACGGAGACCCAGTACTTC. It is translated as CASSDSTTITETQYF.

This clonotype was counted many times. The gene calls are TRBV6-2 or TRBV6-3 and TRBJ1-5; 8 positions agree with TRBD1. CDR1 and CDR2 from the germline V gene are MNHEY and SVGEGT. V lost 5 bases to trimming and J lost 1 base; unmatched junction nucleotides: 1. This CDR3 has 14 amino acids. CDR3 residues: CASSRQGSNQPQHF. The CDR3 DNA sequence: TGTGCCAGCAGTCGACAGGGGAGCAATCAGCCCCAGCATTTT.

The genes are TRBV9 and TRBJ2-1; 7 bases are a match to TRBD2. The CDR3 has 17 residues. Unmatched junction bases numbered 15, after V lost 0 bases and J lost 9 bases. CDR1 is SGDLS, CDR2 YYNGEE, per germline. The CDR3 DNA sequence: TGTGCCAGCAGCGTAGTTCCGGGGACTAACCTAGGTGGTGAGCAGTTCTTC. This sequence encodes CASSVVPGTNLGGEQFF. Full variable domain (remainder filled in from reference TRBV9 and TRBJ2-1): DSGVTQTPKHLITATGQRVTLRCSPRSGDLSVYWYQQSLDQGLQFLIQYYNGEERAKGNILERFSAQQFPDLHSELNLSSLELGDSALYFCASSVVPGTNLGGEQFFGPGTRLTVL.

Points on this clonotype: Germline and junction disagree at one end, which may indicate a read error. The CDR3 sequence is CARSMRQGGTDTQYF. The CDR3 nucleotides are TGTGCCCGCAGTATGAGACAGGGAGGGACAGATACGCAGTATTTT. The chain joins TRBV7-2 to TRBJ2-3, with D perhaps matching TRBD1 or TRBD2 (7 bases each). Germline loops: CDR1 SGHTA, CDR2 FQGNSA. There are 15 residues in the CDR3.

A word on this clonotype: A read error may explain this, as a much larger clone is one base away. The chain recombines TRBV18 with TRBJ1-4; D may be TRBD1 (6 bases). CDR3 size: 15 residues. The germline gives CDR1 KGHSH, CDR2 LQKENI. As DNA, the CDR3 is TGTGCCAGCTCACCCACGGGGGCAACTAAGGAAAAACTGTTTTTT. Residues: CASSPTGATKEKLFF.

The J gene is TRBJ2-3, the V gene TRBV7-2; D is perhaps TRBD1 (5 bases). Between the trimmed V and J ends, which lost 4 bases and 1 base, there was a span of 12 bases. The CDR3 runs 15 residues. The germline V gene encodes CDR1 SGHTA and CDR2 FQGNSA. CDR3 coding DNA: TGTGCCAGCAGCTCCTTGGGGCTAGGCACAGATACGCAGTATTTT. This sequence encodes CASSSLGLGTDTQYF.

J is TRBJ2-1 and V is TRBV9; 8 bases map to TRBD2. Trimming took 0 bases from V and 0 from J; bases not matched to a gene: 5. The CDR3 contains 17 residues. Germline V gene data show CDR1 as SGDLS and CDR2 as YYNGEE. In DNA, the CDR3 is TGTGCCAGCAGCGTAGAAAGCGGGGGAAGCTCCTACAATGAGCAGTTCTTC. Translating gives CASSVESGGSSYNEQFF.

Ten or more counts support this clonotype. The V gene is TRBV5-1, the J gene TRBJ1-1; tentative D call: TRBD1 (6 bases). Germline V gene lookup returns CDR1 SGHRS and CDR2 YFSETQ. This CDR3 is built from 15 residues. Trimming stripped 0 bases from V and 4 bases from J, with 13 bases between. CDR3 protein: CASSLALVGGTEAFF. The DNA of the CDR3 is TGCGCCAGCAGCTTGGCCCTGGTAGGGGGCACTGAAGCTTTCTTT.

The chain links TRBV2 to TRBJ2-5, with 9 nucleotides matching TRBD2. Germline V gene lookup returns CDR1 SNHLY and CDR2 FYNNEI. This CDR3 is built from 15 residues. The V gene end was trimmed by 7 bases and the J gene end by 11 bases; junction bases not matched to a gene: 17. CDR3 sequence reads: CASTLGLAVGNKQYF. The CDR3 coding sequence is TGTGCCAGCACCCTGGGACTAGCCGTTGGGAATAAGCAGTACTTC. Supplemented by reference TRBV2 and TRBJ2-5, the full variable domain reads EPEVTQTPSHQVTQMGQEVILRCVPISNHLYFYWYRQILGQKVEFLVSFYNNEISEKSEIFDDQFSVERPDGSNFTLKIRSTKLEDSAMYFCASTLGLAVGNKQYFGPGTRLLVL.

The rearrangement joins TRBV20-1 to TRBJ1-5; 7 bases map to TRBD1. CDR1 and CDR2 (germline): DFQATT, SNEGSKA (reference sequence). Losses at the gene ends were 5 bases for V and 5 bases for J; bases not matched to a gene: 6. The CDR3 is 13 amino acids. The CDR3 DNA sequence: TGCAGTGCTCACGGACAGGACTATCAGCCCCAGCATTTT. This encodes CSAHGQDYQPQHF.

This sequence joins TRBV7-2 and TRBJ1-2; 7 positions agree with TRBD1. This CDR3 has 16 amino acids. The germline CDR1 and CDR2 sequences are SGHTA and FQGNSA. V gave up 0 bases and J gave up 8 bases; unmatched junction bases: 12. CDR3 amino acids: CASSLAGQGGGDGYTF. The CDR3 DNA sequence: TGTGCCAGCAGCTTAGCGGGCCAAGGGGGCGGTGACGGCTACACCTTC. The full variable domain, in which reference TRBV7-2 and TRBJ1-2 provide the parts outside the CDR3, is GAGVSQSPSNKVTEKGKDVELRCDPISGHTALYWYRQSLGQGLEFLIYFQGNSAPDKSGLPSDRFSAERTGGSVSTLTIQRTQQEDSAVYLCASSLAGQGGGDGYTFGSGTRLTVV.

This clonotype has only a few counts. The rearrangement uses TRBV10-3 and TRBJ2-2; D may be TRBD1 or TRBD2 (5 bases each). Germline CDR1 reads ENHRY; CDR2 reads SYGVKD. The CDR3 spans 15 residues. Trimming shortened V by 4 bases and J by 7 bases, and 16 bases separated the two germline ends. Here the CDR3 reads CAISATEGNYGELFF. For the CDR3, the DNA is TGTGCCATCAGTGCGACCGAGGGGAATTACGGGGAGCTGTTTTTT.

This clonotype appeared once. The chain couples TRBV4-1 to TRBJ1-2, with D possibly TRBD1 on 6 matching bases. V gave up 1 base and J gave up 0 bases, with 15 bases separating them. CDR3 size: 17 residues. Germline assignment: CDR1 MGHRA and CDR2 YSYEKL. The CDR3 coding sequence is TGCGCCAGCAGCCAAGTGGGAAAGGGGGTGACTAACTATGGCTACACCTTC. This translates into CASSQVGKGVTNYGYTF.

A few counts support this clonotype. The rearrangement uses TRBV12-3 or TRBV12-4 and TRBJ2-2, with D possibly called TRBD1 or TRBD2 (5 bases each). This CDR3 spans 15 amino acids. V lost 0 bases to trimming and J lost 5 bases, with 10 bases between them. This CDR3 reads CASSLARGGTGELFF. CDR3 in DNA: TGTGCCAGCAGTTTAGCGCGTGGGGGAACCGGGGAGCTGTTTTTT.

Written as DNA, the CDR3 is TGTGCCAGCAGCTTGACAGGGATTAACTATGGCTACACCTTC. This codes for CASSLTGINYGYTF. The rearrangement uses TRBV5-5 and TRBJ1-2; the D gene is possibly TRBD1 (6 bases). CDR1 is SGHKS, CDR2 YYEKEE, per germline (reference sequence). Trimming took off 1 base at V and 1 base at J, with 8 bases between the two ends. CDR3 length: 14 residues.

This chain links TRBV7-2 with TRBJ1-2; TRBD1 might be the D (5 bases). Trimming cost V 2 bases and J 2 bases, with 12 bases left between them. Per the germline V gene, CDR1 is SGHTA and CDR2 is FQGNSA. CDR3 length: 15 residues. Written as DNA, the CDR3 is TGTGCCAGCAGCTTAAATGTCGGGGGGAACTATGGCTACACCTTC. It is translated as CASSLNVGGNYGYTF.